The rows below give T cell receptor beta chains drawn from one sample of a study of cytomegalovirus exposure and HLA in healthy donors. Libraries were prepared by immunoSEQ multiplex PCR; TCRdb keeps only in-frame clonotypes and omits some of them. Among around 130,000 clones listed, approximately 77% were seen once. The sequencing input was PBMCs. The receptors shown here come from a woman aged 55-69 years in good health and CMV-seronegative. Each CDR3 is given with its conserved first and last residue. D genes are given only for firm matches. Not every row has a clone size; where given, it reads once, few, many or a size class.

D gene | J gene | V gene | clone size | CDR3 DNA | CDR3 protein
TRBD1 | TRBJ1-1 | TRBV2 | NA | TGTGCCAGCAGGCGACAGGGAGGTACTGAAGCTTTCTTT | CASRRQGGTEAFF
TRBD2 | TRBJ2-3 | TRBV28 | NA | TGTGCCAGCACCCCGGCGGGCGGGGGGCTTTTGGATACGCAGTATTTT | CASTPAGGGLLDTQYF
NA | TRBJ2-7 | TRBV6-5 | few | TGTGCCAGCAGTTATGACAGAACCTACGAGCAGTACTTC | CASSYDRTYEQYF
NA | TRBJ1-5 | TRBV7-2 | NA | TGTGCCACCAAACTCGTCAGGGCCCATCAGCCCCAGCATTTT | CATKLVRAHQPQHF
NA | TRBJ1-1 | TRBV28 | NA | TGTGCCAGCAGTTTGGGAGCGGACACTGAAGCTTTCTTT | CASSLGADTEAFF
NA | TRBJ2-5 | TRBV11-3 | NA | TGTGCCAGCAGCTTCGAGAACCAAGAGATCCAGTACTTC | CASSFENQEIQYF
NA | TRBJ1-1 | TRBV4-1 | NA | TGCGCCAGCAGCCAAGATAAGGTTAGCAGGGTCCAAGGAAACACTGAAGCTTTCTTT | CASSQDKVSRVQGNTEAFF
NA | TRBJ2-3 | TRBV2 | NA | TGTGCCAGCAGCCTAGGGGTTAATACGCAGTATTTT | CASSLGVNTQYF
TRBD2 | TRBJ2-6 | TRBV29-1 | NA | TGCAGCGTCCTAGGGACTAGCGGAACCTCTGGGGCCAACGTCCTGACTTTC | CSVLGTSGTSGANVLTF
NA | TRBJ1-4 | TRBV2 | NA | TGTGCCAGCACGGCGGGATGGGGAGGAGGAAAACTGTTTTTT | CASTAGWGGGKLFF
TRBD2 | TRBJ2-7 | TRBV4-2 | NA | TGTGCCAGCAGCCAAGATCGGACTAGCGGGGCCCCCTCCTACGAGCAGTACTTC | CASSQDRTSGAPSYEQYF
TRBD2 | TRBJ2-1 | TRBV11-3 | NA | TGTGCCAGCAGCCGGACTAGCGGGGGGACGAGCTCCTACAATGAGCAGTTCTTC | CASSRTSGGTSSYNEQFF
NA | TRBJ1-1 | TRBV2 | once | TGTGCCAGCAGCGAAGGGTTAAGGAGAGGAGATGAAGCTTTCTTT | CASSEGLRRGDEAFF
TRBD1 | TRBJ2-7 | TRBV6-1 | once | TGTGCCAGCACCTTGACAGGGTCGGCCTACGAGCAGTACTTC | CASTLTGSAYEQYF
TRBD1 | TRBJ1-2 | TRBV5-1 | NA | TGCGCCAGCAGCACGGACAGGGCGAACTATGGCTACACCTTC | CASSTDRANYGYTF
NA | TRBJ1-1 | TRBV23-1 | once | TGCGCCAGCAGTCAATGGGGCAGGGTAAGGGACACTGAAGCTTTCTTT | CASSQWGRVRDTEAFF
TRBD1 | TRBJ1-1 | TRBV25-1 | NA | TGTGCCAGCAAGGAGACAGGGCTGAACACTGAAGCTTTCTTT | CASKETGLNTEAFF
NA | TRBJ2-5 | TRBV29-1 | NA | TGCAGCGTTGGACTCCGCAATGCGGAGACCCAGTACTTC | CSVGLRNAETQYF
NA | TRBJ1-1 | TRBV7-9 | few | TGTGCCAGCAGCTTAGCGTCGGACAGACCTGAAGCTTTCTTT | CASSLASDRPEAFF
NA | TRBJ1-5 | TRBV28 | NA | TGTGCCAGCAGTCCGAGTGGGAGAAATGGGCCCCAGCATTTT | CASSPSGRNGPQHF
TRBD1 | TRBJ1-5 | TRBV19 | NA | TGTGCCAGTGTAGGACAGGTCGGCAATCAGCCCCAGCATTTT | CASVGQVGNQPQHF
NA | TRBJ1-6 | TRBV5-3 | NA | TGTGCCAGAAGCTTGAACGGCAGGGATGGGTCACCCCTCCACTTT | CARSLNGRDGSPLHF
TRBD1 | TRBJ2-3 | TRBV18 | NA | TGTGCCAGCTCAGACCTGGGGACAGGGGACGAAAAGGGCACAGATACGCAGTATTTT | CASSDLGTGDEKGTDTQYF
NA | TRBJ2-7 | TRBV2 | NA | TGTGCCAGCAGATTGACAGCAACCTACGAGCAGTACTTC | CASRLTATYEQYF
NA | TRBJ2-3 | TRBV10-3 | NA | TGTGCCACCGATGCGGGGAGCACAGATACGCAGTATTTT | CATDAGSTDTQYF
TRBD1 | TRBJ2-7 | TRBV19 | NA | TGTGCCAGTAGTACCTCTGGACAGGGCTACGAGCAGTACTTC | CASSTSGQGYEQYF
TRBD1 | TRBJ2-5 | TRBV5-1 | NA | TGCGCCAGCAGCTTTGACGGACAGGGGGCCAGTGCGCAGTACTTC | CASSFDGQGASAQYF
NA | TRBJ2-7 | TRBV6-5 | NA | TGTGCCAGCAGTGCCGACAGAAGCTCCTACGAGCAGTACTTC | CASSADRSSYEQYF
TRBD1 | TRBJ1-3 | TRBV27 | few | TGTGCCAGCAGTAACACGACAGGGCTGGCCGGAAACACCATATATTTT | CASSNTTGLAGNTIYF
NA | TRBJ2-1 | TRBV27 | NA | TGTGCCAGCAGCCCCGACAGGATCTCCTACAATGAGCAGTTCTTC | CASSPDRISYNEQFF
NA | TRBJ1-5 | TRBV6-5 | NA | TGTGCCAGCAGTTACTCCGACAGGTCCAATCAGCCCCAGCATTTT | CASSYSDRSNQPQHF
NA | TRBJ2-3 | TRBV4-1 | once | TGCGCCAGCAGCCAAGATGGGCCCGATACGCAGTATTTT | CASSQDGPDTQYF
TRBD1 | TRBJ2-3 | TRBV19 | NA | TGTGCCAGTAGTACAACAGGGGCCTTTTTCACAGATACGCAGTATTTT | CASSTTGAFFTDTQYF
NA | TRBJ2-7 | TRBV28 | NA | TGTGCCAGCAGTGTTCAACAGGGTTTGCGCGAGCAGTACTTC | CASSVQQGLREQYF
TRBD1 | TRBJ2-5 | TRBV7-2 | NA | TGTGCCAGCAGCTTAGCCGTGACAGGGGCAGAGACCCAGTACTTC | CASSLAVTGAETQYF
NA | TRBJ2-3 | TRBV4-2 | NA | TGTGCCAGCAGCCAAGATTTAATAGATACGCAGTATTTT | CASSQDLIDTQYF
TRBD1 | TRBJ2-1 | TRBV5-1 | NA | TGCGCCAGCAGCGCCGGAACCGGGACAGGGGTTAGCAATGAGCAGTTCTTC | CASSAGTGTGVSNEQFF
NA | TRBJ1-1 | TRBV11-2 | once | TGTGCCAGCAGCTTACAGTCAGTCACTGAAGCTTTCTTT | CASSLQSVTEAFF
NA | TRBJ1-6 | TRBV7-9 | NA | TGTGCCAGCAGCGCAACAGGGTTAGGTAATTCACCCCTCCACTTT | CASSATGLGNSPLHF
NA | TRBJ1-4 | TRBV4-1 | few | TGCGCCAGCAGCCACCTCTGGGTAGGACAGCTTGCAACTAATGAAAAACTGTTTTTT | CASSHLWVGQLATNEKLFF